A single sample gave rise to the 25 T cell receptor beta chains below, sequenced in a study of cytotoxic CD8 clonotypes in ibrutinib-treated CLL. Here immunoSEQ multiplex PCR was the method, and the copy in TCRdb shows in-frame clones only, minus some. The sample carries tens of thousands of clones, 55% to 75% recorded once. The input for sequencing was PBMCs, taken after 12 months of ibrutinib treatment. The receptor source for this set is a human donor with chronic lymphocytic leukemia.

This clone showed up just a few times. The chain links TRBV9 to TRBJ2-1; D may be TRBD1 (6 bases). V was pared by 4 bases and J by 0 bases, with 11 bases between. The CDR3 sequence is 15 residues long. CDR1 is SGDLS, CDR2 YYNGEE, per germline. The DNA of the CDR3 is TGTGCCAGCAGCCTAAGGACAGCCTCCTACAATGAGCAGTTCTTC. Protein product: CASSLRTASYNEQFF.

This clone was seen once. CDR3 DNA sequence: TGTGCCAGCAGCTTAGGAGGGACCCTCTGGGAGCAGTACTTC. This sequence encodes CASSLGGTLWEQYF. V is TRBV7-9 and J is TRBJ2-7, with D possibly being TRBD1 or TRBD2 (5 bases each). Germline V CDR1 and CDR2: SEHNR, FQNEAQ (reference sequence). With 1 base removed from V and 7 bases from J, the gap between germline ends came to 14 bases. The CDR3 consists of 14 residues.

V and J are TRBV6-5 and TRBJ2-1; no clear D. CDR3 length equals 13 residues. Per germline, CDR1 MNHEY and CDR2 SVGAGI. V was clipped by 5 bases and J by 4 bases, with 9 bases between them. The CDR3: CASSHGVYNEQFF. DNA of the CDR3: TGTGCCAGCAGTCACGGAGTGTACAATGAGCAGTTCTTC.

The chain combines TRBV5-5 with TRBJ2-1; no firm D call. Germline-derived CDR1 and CDR2 are SGHKS and YYEKEE (reference sequence). Trimming pared 0 bases from V and 1 base from J, leaving 11 bases between. There are 16 residues in the CDR3. The CDR3 is CASSLAGEASYNEQFF. The DNA for the CDR3 is TGTGCCAGCAGCTTGGCTGGGGAAGCATCCTACAATGAGCAGTTCTTC. Variable domain in full (rest from reference TRBV5-5 and TRBJ2-1): DAGVTQSPTHLIKTRGQQVTLRCSPISGHKSVSWYQQVLGQGPQFIFQYYEKEERGRGNFPDRFSARQFPNYSSELNVNALLLGDSALYLCASSLAGEASYNEQFFGPGTRLTVL.

This clone was counted between two and nine times. This rearrangement joins TRBV5-4 to TRBJ2-7, with 10 nucleotides matching TRBD2. This CDR3 spans 14 amino acids. From germline, CDR1 is SGHNT and CDR2 YYREEE (reference sequence). Trimming at V came to 5 bases and at J to 3 bases, leaving 5 bases not matched to a gene. The CDR3 nucleotides are TGTGCCAGCAGATCCGGGACTAGCGTCTACGAGCAGTACTTC. Translated: CASRSGTSVYEQYF.

The rearrangement joins TRBV4-2 to TRBJ2-1; perhaps TRBD2 as D (5 bases). The CDR3 covers 16 residues. CDR1 is LGHNA, CDR2 YNFKEQ, per germline. V lost 4 bases and J 2 bases, leaving 15 bases between the germline ends. The DNA of the CDR3 is TGTGCCAGCAGCCCTAGCTCGTCGGACGCCTACAATGAGCAGTTCTTC. Protein: CASSPSSSDAYNEQFF.

This clone has just a few counts. The gene calls are TRBV5-1 and TRBJ2-7; D not certain. Trimming took 0 bases from V and 7 from J, leaving 11 bases between them. The CDR3 totals 13 residues. CDR1 and CDR2 (germline): SGHRS, YFSETQ. The CDR3 here is CASSLAPLEEQYF. Here the CDR3 DNA reads TGCGCCAGCAGCTTGGCACCCCTGGAGGAGCAGTACTTC.

The rearrangement uses TRBV13 and TRBJ2-1, with TRBD2 matching 14 bases. V was pared by 8 bases and J by 1 base, with 10 bases of the junction left unmatched. The germline CDR1 and CDR2 sequences are PRHDT and FYEKMQ (reference sequence). CDR3 length: 18 residues. The DNA of the CDR3 is TGTGCCAGCGCGAGAAGACTAGCGGGAGGGGTGTCCTACAATGAGCAGTTCTTC. Translating it yields CASARRLAGGVSYNEQFF. Filled out from reference TRBV13 and TRBJ2-1, the complete variable domain reads AAGVIQSPRHLIKEKRETATLKCYPIPRHDTVYWYQQGPGQDPQFLISFYEKMQSDKGSIPDRFSAQQFSDYHSELNMSSLELGDSALYFCASARRLAGGVSYNEQFFGPGTRLTVL.

The V gene is TRBV30, the J gene TRBJ2-1; D ambiguous. Germline V gene data show CDR1 as GTSNPN and CDR2 as SVGIG (reference sequence). The CDR3 has 12 amino acids. Trimming removed 1 base at V and 6 bases at J, with 7 bases between. The CDR3 nucleotides read TGTGCCTGGAGTGGGGGTTTCAATGAGCAGTTCTTC. Translated: CAWSGGFNEQFF.

V and J are TRBV5-8 and TRBJ2-7; D assignment may be TRBD1 or TRBD2 (6 bases each). V dropped 7 bases and J dropped 6 bases, with 11 bases sitting between them. This CDR3 has 11 amino acids. The germline CDR1 and CDR2 sequences are SGHTS and YDEGEE. CDR3 DNA: TGTGCCAGCTTCGAGGGGGGCGAGCAGTACTTC. It codes for CASFEGGEQYF.

This clone was detected a few times. The rearrangement uses TRBV15 and TRBJ2-7, with TRBD1 as a possible D gene (5 bases). Germline CDR1 reads LNHNV; CDR2 reads YYDKDF (reference sequence). The germline V and J ends were trimmed by 1 base and 1 base, with 11 bases remaining between them. This CDR3 has 15 residues. CDR3 region: CATSRGDSLSYEQYF. The CDR3 DNA reads as TGTGCCACCAGCAGAGGTGACAGTTTGTCCTACGAGCAGTACTTC. Combining the CDR3 with reference TRBV15 and TRBJ2-7 gives the whole variable domain DAMVIQNPRYQVTQFGKPVTLSCSQTLNHNVMYWYQQKSSQAPKLLFHYYDKDFNNEADTPDNFQSRRPNTSFCFLDIRSPGLGDTAMYLCATSRGDSLSYEQYFGPGTRLTVT.

CDR3 DNA sequence: TGTGCCTGGAGTGGGCGGGAGAATTCAGGGGAGCTGTTTTTT. Protein product: CAWSGRENSGELFF. The V gene is TRBV30, the J gene TRBJ2-2; 7 bases match TRBD2. This CDR3 has 14 residues. Per the germline V gene, CDR1 is GTSNPN and CDR2 is SVGIG (reference sequence). V was clipped by 1 base and J by 8 bases; unmatched bases: 7. The whole variable domain, remainder taken from reference TRBV30 and TRBJ2-2, is SQTIHQWPATLVQPVGSPLSLECTVEGTSNPNLYWYRQAAGRGLQLLFYSVGIGQISSEVPQNLSASRPQDRQFILSSKKLLLSDSGFYLCAWSGRENSGELFFGEGSRLTVL.

The chain carries TRBV27 and TRBJ2-7; TRBD2 agrees at 8 bases. The CDR3 consists of 15 residues. Germline lookup yields CDR1 MNHEY and CDR2 SMNVEV (reference sequence). The J segment lost 2 bases and the V segment lost 6 bases, leaving 9 bases of the junction unmatched. This CDR3 reads CASSRGAGGAYEQYF. CDR3 sequence (DNA): TGTGCCAGCAGCCGAGGGGCGGGAGGTGCCTACGAGCAGTACTTC.

This chain links TRBV6-6 with TRBJ2-7; TRBD2 might be the D (6 bases). Trimming removed 8 bases at V and 2 bases at J, with 13 bases between. This CDR3 has 13 amino acids. Germline V CDR1 and CDR2: MNHNY, SVGAGI (reference sequence). The CDR3: CASSSAGTYEQYF. For the CDR3, the DNA is TGTGCCAGCTCGTCGGCGGGAACCTACGAGCAGTACTTC.

The chain combines TRBV6-5 with TRBJ1-2; maybe TRBD1 (5 bases). Deletions cut 7 bases from V and 4 bases from J, with 13 bases between. Germline-derived CDR1 and CDR2 are MNHEY and SVGAGI. The CDR3 totals 13 residues. This CDR3 is CASIPGGGYGYTF. The CDR3 DNA reads as TGTGCCAGCATCCCCGGGGGGGGCTATGGCTACACCTTC.

The chain links TRBV4-2 to TRBJ1-2; 9 bases line up with TRBD1. V gave up 0 bases and J gave up 8 bases; unmatched junction bases: 13. The germline CDR1 and CDR2 sequences are LGHNA and YNFKEQ. The CDR3 contains 17 residues. CDR3 loop: CASSQEGSGQGKRGYTF. CDR3 nucleotides: TGTGCCAGCAGCCAAGAAGGTTCGGGACAGGGCAAAAGGGGCTACACCTTC.

A few counts support this clone. V usage is TRBV27 and J usage is TRBJ2-2; D ambiguous. V shed 7 bases and J shed 0 bases, with 9 bases lying between them. In germline, CDR1 is MNHEY, CDR2 SMNVEV (reference sequence). The CDR3 totals 14 residues. CDR3 bases: TGTGCCAGCATGAACCCTGCGAACACCGGGGAGCTGTTTTTT. Its translation: CASMNPANTGELFF.

The genes are TRBV5-4 and TRBJ2-5; either TRBD1 or TRBD2 may fit D (5 bases each). The CDR3 has 15 amino acids. With 5 bases removed from V and 0 bases from J, the gap between germline ends came to 14 bases. The germline CDR1 and CDR2 sequences are SGHNT and YYREEE (reference sequence). CDR3 protein: CASSFGTENQETQYF. The DNA for the CDR3 is TGTGCCAGCAGTTTTGGGACGGAGAACCAAGAGACCCAGTACTTC.

The chain links TRBV6-6 to TRBJ1-1; D uncertain. CDR3 length: 15 residues. Germline CDR1 MNHNY, CDR2 SVGAGI (reference sequence). V lost 0 bases and J lost 3, with 11 bases in between. The CDR3, as DNA: TGTGCCAGCAGTTACTCGACCAGAGGAGACACTGAAGCTTTCTTT. It codes for CASSYSTRGDTEAFF.

The chain links TRBV13 to TRBJ2-1; D not certain. Germline CDR1 and CDR2: PRHDT and FYEKMQ (reference sequence). V lost 0 bases, J lost 13 bases, and 7 bases lay in between. This CDR3 is built from 11 residues. The CDR3 bases are TGTGCCAGCAGCTTAGGTTCGGGTCAGTTCTTC. It codes for CASSLGSGQFF.

This chain joins TRBV30 and TRBJ1-1; no firm D call. Germline CDR1 and CDR2: GTSNPN and SVGIG (reference sequence). V lost 0 bases, J lost 6 bases, and 8 bases lay in between. The CDR3 is made up of 12 amino acids. CDR3 sequence (DNA): TGTGCCTGGAGTGTACTGGAATCTGAAGCTTTCTTT. Amino acids: CAWSVLESEAFF.

Concerning this clone: At one end, the junction sequence differs from germline, possibly due to a read error. The J gene is TRBJ1-4, the V gene TRBV11-2; D not resolved. CDR3 size: 15 residues. The germline V gene encodes CDR1 SGHAT and CDR2 FQNNGV. The CDR3 DNA reads as TGTGCCAGCAGCTTAGGGGTGCAAACTAATGAAAAACTGCTTTTT. This gives the protein CASSLGVQTNEKLLF.

The rearrangement links TRBV15 to TRBJ1-4; a possible D gene is TRBD1 (5 bases). The CDR3 runs 16 residues. Germline CDR1 is LNHNV and CDR2 is YYDKDF (reference sequence). The V and J ends lost 0 bases and 3 bases respectively, with 11 bases between them. The CDR3 protein is CATSREPRGSNEKLFF. The CDR3 DNA reads as TGTGCCACCAGCAGAGAACCGAGGGGCTCTAATGAAAAACTGTTTTTT.

This chain links TRBV4-3 with TRBJ1-2; D is possibly TRBD1 (6 bases). Per the germline V gene, CDR1 is LGHNA and CDR2 is YSLEER. V was shortened by 6 bases and J by 6 bases, with 20 bases between the two germline ends. CDR3 length equals 15 residues. CDR3 nucleotide sequence: TGCGCCAGCAGTCTTACCGACGGGGGGGGGCATGGCTACACCTTC. Translation: CASSLTDGGGHGYTF.

This clone turned up a few times. The chain employs TRBV14 and TRBJ1-3, with 8 bases lining up with TRBD1. V shed 0 bases and J 0 bases; nucleotides not matched to a gene: 10. The CDR3 covers 19 residues. Germline V gives CDR1 SGHDN, CDR2 FVKESK. CDR3 bases: TGTGCCAGCAGCCAAGATTACAGGGGGACGGTTAGCTCTGGAAACACCATATATTTT. Its translation: CASSQDYRGTVSSGNTIYF.